A single sample gave rise to the 8 T cell receptor beta chains below, sequenced in a study of T cells in tuberculosis. Measured with immunoSEQ multiplex PCR; TCRdb has only the in-frame clones, and not every one. This sample has some 40,000 clones, with approximately 94% found just once. Time point reported: new active TB diagnosis, blood taken before or within 7 days of starting treatment. The sample here was PBMCs, taken at tuberculosis diagnosis. The receptors shown here come from an adult with tuberculosis.

Concerning this clone itself: The junction and the germline gene differ at one end; a read error may be behind it. Different DNA sequences within this sample yield the same CDR3. This rearrangement joins TRBV2 to TRBJ1-5, with D perhaps matching TRBD1 (6 bases). The length of the CDR3 is 15 residues. Germline V gene data show CDR1 as SNHLY and CDR2 as FYNNEI. The CDR3 region is CASSELTAGDQPQHF. In DNA form, the CDR3 reads TGTGCCAGCAGTGAACTGACGGCAGGGGATCAGCCTCAGCATTTT.

The rearrangement uses TRBV10-3 and TRBJ2-7; D call uncertain. Germline V lookup: CDR1 ENHRY, CDR2 SYGVKD. This CDR3 region has 13 residues. V shed 4 bases and J shed 3 bases, with 10 bases lying between them. CDR3 bases: TGTGCCATCAGTGTGCAGGCGAGCTACGAGCAGTACTTC. Translating it yields CAISVQASYEQYF.

This chain connects TRBV19 to TRBJ1-2, with a possible D match to TRBD1 (5 bases). Trimming stripped 6 bases from V and 5 bases from J, with 25 bases between. The CDR3 length is 17 residues. Per germline, CDR1 LNHDA and CDR2 SQIVND (reference sequence). The CDR3 DNA sequence: TGTGCCAGTAGGCCCGTCCGTTCAGGGTCGTGGGGATATGGCTACACCTTC. Encoded protein: CASRPVRSGSWGYGYTF.

The rearrangement links TRBV6-5 to TRBJ1-1, with 7 bases aligning to TRBD1. The V gene end was trimmed by 4 bases and the J gene end by 0 bases; junction bases not matched to a gene: 2. CDR3 length: 14 amino acids. The germline V gene encodes CDR1 MNHEY and CDR2 SVGAGI. In nucleotides, the CDR3 is TGTGCCAGCAGTTCGGGACAGATGAACACTGAAGCTTTCTTT. It is translated as CASSSGQMNTEAFF.

The genes are TRBV29-1 and TRBJ1-2, with D perhaps TRBD1 (5 bases). The CDR3 totals 11 residues. The V and J ends lost 6 bases and 4 bases respectively, with 9 bases between them. Germline-derived CDR1 and CDR2 are SQVTM and ANQGSEA. The CDR3 spells CSVPDSYGYTF. DNA for the CDR3: TGCAGCGTCCCCGACAGCTATGGCTACACCTTC.

The CDR3 nucleotides read TGTGCCAGCAGCTCTTACCGGACAGGCTGGACTGGAAACACCATATATTTT. It yields the protein CASSSYRTGWTGNTIYF. This rearrangement joins TRBV5-6 to TRBJ1-3; 7 bases align to TRBD1. CDR1 is SGHDT and CDR2 is YYEEEE in the germline V gene. J gave up 2 bases and V 3 bases, and 11 bases lay outside the gene matches. The CDR3 is 17 residues long.

This chain links TRBV27 with TRBJ2-1, with D possibly being TRBD1 (5 bases). V was cut by 5 bases and J by 1 base, with 15 bases left in between. The germline CDR1 and CDR2 sequences are MNHEY and SMNVEV (reference sequence). The CDR3 runs 16 residues. The CDR3 sequence: CASSPIDSLSYNEQFF. CDR3 nucleotides: TGTGCCAGCAGTCCCATTGACAGCCTGTCCTACAATGAGCAGTTCTTC.

On this clone itself: The junction and the germline gene differ at one end; a read error may be behind it. The genes are TRBV6-6 and TRBJ1-1, with 7 bases lining up with TRBD1. The CDR3 is made up of 12 amino acids. Germline-derived CDR1 and CDR2 are MNHNY and SVGAGI (reference sequence). The CDR3 region has the DNA TGTGCCAGCAGCCGAGACAGGGATGCTCGGGAATTT. Protein: CASSRDRDAREF.